One sample yielded the 22 T cell receptor beta chains listed below, sequenced in a study of T cell responses to AZD1222 COVID-19 vaccine. Libraries were prepared by immunoSEQ multiplex PCR; TCRdb keeps only in-frame clonotypes and omits some of them. The data contain approximately 200,000 clones, approximately 94% of them singletons. The input for sequencing was peripheral blood, taken 28 days after the second dose of the MenACWY control vaccine. Source of these receptors: an adult who received the MenACWY meningococcal vaccine as a control.

This chain links TRBV4-1 with TRBJ2-1; 7 positions match TRBD1. The CDR3 is 14 residues long. The junction had 1 base not matched to a gene; V was cut back by 1 base and J by 4 bases. The germline V gene encodes CDR1 MGHRA and CDR2 YSYEKL. DNA for the CDR3: TGCGCCAGCAGCCAAGGACAGGGTTACAATGAGCAGTTCTTC. Its translation: CASSQGQGYNEQFF.

This clone was seen once. This rearrangement joins TRBV11-1 to TRBJ2-7; 10 bases fit TRBD1. This CDR3 contains 15 residues. Trimming at V came to 4 bases and at J to 6 bases, leaving 9 bases not matched to a gene. Germline values: CDR1 SGHAT, CDR2 FQDESV (reference sequence). The CDR3 region is CASSWSGTGAAEQYF. In DNA form, the CDR3 reads TGTGCCAGCAGCTGGTCCGGGACAGGGGCTGCCGAGCAGTACTTC.

V usage is TRBV27 and J usage is TRBJ1-2; weak D call: TRBD1 (5 bases). CDR1 is MNHEY and CDR2 is SMNVEV in the germline V gene (reference sequence). The V and J ends lost 3 bases and 3 bases respectively, with 11 bases between them. This CDR3 region has 14 residues. The CDR3 DNA reads as TGTGCCAGCAGTTTCGGGGGGTATGACTATGGCTACACCTTC. Translated, it gives CASSFGGYDYGYTF.

The CDR3 DNA follows: TGTGCCAGCAGCTTAGCGCTGGACAGTGGTAATGAAAAACTGTTTTTT. Its translation is CASSLALDSGNEKLFF. The chain carries TRBV7-9 and TRBJ1-4; possibly TRBD1 for D (6 bases). Trimming cost V 0 bases and J 4 bases, with 12 bases left between them. Germline CDR1 is SEHNR and CDR2 is FQNEAQ (reference sequence). This CDR3 is 16 amino acids long. Complete variable domain (other parts from reference TRBV7-9 and TRBJ1-4): DTGVSQNPRHKITKRGQNVTFRCDPISEHNRLYWYRQTLGQGPEFLTYFQNEAQLEKSRLLSDRFSAERPKGSFSTLEIQRTEQGDSAMYLCASSLALDSGNEKLFFGSGTQLSVL.

The chain joins TRBV5-1 to TRBJ2-5; 11 bases are a match to TRBD2. Trimming took 4 bases from V and 5 from J; bases not matched to a gene: 4. The germline V gene encodes CDR1 SGHRS and CDR2 YFSETQ. The CDR3 is 14 amino acids. CDR3 sequence: CASSLAGGDETQYF. CDR3 coding DNA: TGCGCCAGCAGCCTAGCGGGGGGTGACGAGACCCAGTACTTC.

This clone is a singleton in its sample. This chain uses TRBV7-9 with TRBJ1-1; possibly TRBD1 for D (6 bases). This CDR3 is 15 amino acids long. V gave up 6 bases and J gave up 0 bases, with 14 bases separating them. Germline CDR1 SEHNR, CDR2 FQNEAQ (reference sequence). CDR3 sequence (DNA): TGTGCCAGCAGTCAACCGGGACACCTGAACACTGAAGCTTTCTTT. Its protein product is CASSQPGHLNTEAFF.

The chain has TRBV4-2 and TRBJ1-6; D is possibly TRBD1 (6 bases). Germline CDR1 is LGHNA and CDR2 is YNFKEQ. The V end was cut by 2 bases, the J end by 8 bases, with 16 bases between. The length of the CDR3 is 16 residues. The CDR3 DNA reads as TGTGCCAGCAGCCAAACGCCCCGGGACACCTATTCACCCCTCCACTTT. Amino acid sequence: CASSQTPRDTYSPLHF.

The CDR3 spells CASSEGLTLTGELFF. The CDR3 DNA sequence: TGTGCCAGCAGTGAAGGTCTAACTTTAACCGGGGAGCTGTTTTTT. This sequence joins TRBV2 and TRBJ2-2; D unresolved. Germline loops: CDR1 SNHLY, CDR2 FYNNEI. The CDR3 sequence is 15 residues long. V was cut by 1 base and J by 5 bases, with 11 bases left in between.

The rearrangement uses TRBV25-1 and TRBJ2-5, with TRBD2 matching 8 bases. There are 15 residues in the CDR3. Per germline, CDR1 MGHDK and CDR2 SYGVNS. Unmatched junction bases numbered 7, after V lost 6 bases and J lost 1 base. CDR3 in amino acids: CASRSPAGGQETQYF. The CDR3 nucleotides read TGTGCCAGCAGGTCTCCGGCGGGGGGCCAAGAGACCCAGTACTTC. The full variable domain, completed using reference TRBV25-1 and TRBJ2-5, is EADIYQTPRYLVIGTGKKITLECSQTMGHDKMYWYQQDPGMELHLIHYSYGVNSTEKGDLSSESTVSRIRTEHFPLTLESARPSHTSQYLCASRSPAGGQETQYFGPGTRLLVL.

The gene calls are TRBV4-1 and TRBJ1-4; weak D call: TRBD1 (5 bases). Germline lookup yields CDR1 MGHRA and CDR2 YSYEKL. The V end lost 4 bases, the J end lost 7 bases, and 13 bases lay between the germline ends. The CDR3 runs to 14 residues. Here the CDR3 reads CASSPVGGREKLFF. The CDR3 nucleotides are TGCGCCAGCAGCCCCGTCGGGGGTCGTGAAAAACTGTTTTTT.

This chain joins TRBV5-5 and TRBJ1-1; no definite D call. Germline CDR1 and CDR2: SGHKS and YYEKEE (reference sequence). The V end lost 4 bases, the J end lost 1 base, and 14 bases lay between the germline ends. This CDR3 region has 15 residues. The CDR3 sequence: CASSGLETGNTEAFF. The CDR3 region has the DNA TGTGCCAGCAGCGGACTAGAGACGGGGAACACTGAAGCTTTCTTT.

This chain links TRBV2 with TRBJ1-5; 10 bases align to TRBD1. V gave up 6 bases and J gave up 3 bases; unmatched junction bases: 5. This CDR3 spans 15 amino acids. Germline V gives CDR1 SNHLY, CDR2 FYNNEI. In nucleotides, the CDR3 is TGTGCCAGCAGGCTAGGGACAGGGGTCAATCAGCCCCAGCATTTT. This gives the protein CASRLGTGVNQPQHF.

The CDR3 nucleotides are TGTGCCAGCAGATACAGGGGACCCTACGAGCAGTACTTC. Translating gives CASRYRGPYEQYF. The chain carries TRBV6-2 or TRBV6-3 and TRBJ2-7; 7 positions agree with TRBD1. CDR1 and CDR2 (germline): MNHEY, SVGEGT. The V segment lost 6 bases and the J segment 2 bases; nucleotides outside the gene matches: 4. CDR3 length equals 13 residues.

This clone has a single count. The chain couples TRBV7-3 to TRBJ1-3, with D unclear. The germline V gene encodes CDR1 SGHTA and CDR2 FQGTGA. The CDR3 length is 14 residues. V lost 0 bases and J lost 3, with 6 bases in between. CDR3 coding DNA: TGTGCCAGCAGCTTAACTGCGAGTGGAAACACCATATATTTT. Amino acids: CASSLTASGNTIYF.

The chain is built from TRBV5-1 and TRBJ1-2; D gene unclear. V was clipped by 4 bases and J by 4 bases, with 11 bases between them. Germline CDR1 is SGHRS and CDR2 is YFSETQ. The CDR3 is 13 amino acids. In DNA, the CDR3 is TGCGCCAGCAGCAATAATAGGGTCTATGGCTACACCTTC. Translation: CASSNNRVYGYTF.

CDR3 sequence: CASSSTGQPQHF. In DNA form, the CDR3 reads TGTGCCAGCAGCTCGACAGGGCAGCCCCAGCATTTT. This chain joins TRBV7-9 and TRBJ1-5, with 7 positions matching TRBD1. In germline, CDR1 is SEHNR, CDR2 FQNEAQ (reference sequence). The V gene end was trimmed by 4 bases and the J gene end by 7 bases; junction bases not matched to a gene: 1. The CDR3 runs to 12 residues.

The CDR3 region is CASSLLGTYEQYF. The CDR3 DNA reads as TGTGCCAGCAGCTTACTGGGAACCTACGAGCAGTACTTC. The gene calls are TRBV7-9 and TRBJ2-7, with D hard to call. Trimming cost V 2 bases and J 2 bases, with 7 bases left between them. The CDR3 runs 13 residues. The germline V gene has CDR1 SEHNR and CDR2 FQNEAQ (reference sequence).

On this clone: This sample also contains other DNA sequences that code for the same CDR3. The V call is TRBV28, the J call TRBJ1-4; TRBD1 is a possible D gene (6 bases). Germline lookup yields CDR1 MDHEN and CDR2 SYDVKM. V was clipped by 6 bases and J by 0 bases, with 8 bases between them. The CDR3 is 14 residues long. CDR3 in DNA: TGTGCCAGCAGAGAGGGGGCAACTAATGAAAAACTGTTTTTT. Translation gives CASREGATNEKLFF.

As DNA, the CDR3 is TGTGCCACCAGTGATTCGGGGACAGGGGGCGAAAAACTGTTTTTT. This translates into CATSDSGTGGEKLFF. The chain links TRBV24-1 to TRBJ1-4; 12 bases align to TRBD1. V dropped 2 bases and J dropped 8; count of bases not matched to a gene: 2. Germline loops: CDR1 KGHDR, CDR2 SFDVKD. The CDR3 has 15 amino acids.

The chain employs TRBV30 and TRBJ1-2; D is uncertain. The CDR3 totals 11 residues. Germline V CDR1 and CDR2: GTSNPN, SVGIG (reference sequence). Trimming pared 0 bases from V and 9 bases from J, leaving 8 bases between. Written as DNA, the CDR3 is TGTGCCTGGAGTGTAGGCCCGCGCTACACCTTC. Translation: CAWSVGPRYTF.

CDR3 in amino acids: CASSRDRVPTGELFF. The CDR3 region has the DNA TGTGCCAGCAGCCGGGACAGGGTCCCCACCGGGGAGCTGTTTTTT. The chain carries TRBV5-5 and TRBJ2-2; 9 nucleotides agree with TRBD1. This CDR3 contains 15 residues. Germline lookup yields CDR1 SGHKS and CDR2 YYEKEE (reference sequence). V lost 4 bases to trimming and J lost 4 bases; unmatched junction nucleotides: 5.

The chain joins TRBV2 to TRBJ2-7; 7 bases agree with TRBD2. The ends lost 4 bases at V and 6 bases at J; junction bases unmatched: 9. CDR3 length: 14 residues. The germline V gene encodes CDR1 SNHLY and CDR2 FYNNEI. The CDR3 loop reads CASSAGAGRGEQYF. The CDR3 region has the DNA TGTGCCAGCAGTGCGGGAGCGGGACGGGGCGAGCAGTACTTC.